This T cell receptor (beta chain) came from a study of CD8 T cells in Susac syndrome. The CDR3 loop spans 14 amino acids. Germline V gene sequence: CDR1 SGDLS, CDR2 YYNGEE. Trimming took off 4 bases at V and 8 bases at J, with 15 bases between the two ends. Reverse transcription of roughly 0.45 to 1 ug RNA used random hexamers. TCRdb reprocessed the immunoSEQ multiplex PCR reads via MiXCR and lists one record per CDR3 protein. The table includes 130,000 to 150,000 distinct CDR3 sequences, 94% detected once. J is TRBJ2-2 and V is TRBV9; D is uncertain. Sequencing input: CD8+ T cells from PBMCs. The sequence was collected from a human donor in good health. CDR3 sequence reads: CASSPSGHAGELFF. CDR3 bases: TGTGCCAGCAGCCCTTCCGGGCATGCGGGGGAGCTGTTTTTT.